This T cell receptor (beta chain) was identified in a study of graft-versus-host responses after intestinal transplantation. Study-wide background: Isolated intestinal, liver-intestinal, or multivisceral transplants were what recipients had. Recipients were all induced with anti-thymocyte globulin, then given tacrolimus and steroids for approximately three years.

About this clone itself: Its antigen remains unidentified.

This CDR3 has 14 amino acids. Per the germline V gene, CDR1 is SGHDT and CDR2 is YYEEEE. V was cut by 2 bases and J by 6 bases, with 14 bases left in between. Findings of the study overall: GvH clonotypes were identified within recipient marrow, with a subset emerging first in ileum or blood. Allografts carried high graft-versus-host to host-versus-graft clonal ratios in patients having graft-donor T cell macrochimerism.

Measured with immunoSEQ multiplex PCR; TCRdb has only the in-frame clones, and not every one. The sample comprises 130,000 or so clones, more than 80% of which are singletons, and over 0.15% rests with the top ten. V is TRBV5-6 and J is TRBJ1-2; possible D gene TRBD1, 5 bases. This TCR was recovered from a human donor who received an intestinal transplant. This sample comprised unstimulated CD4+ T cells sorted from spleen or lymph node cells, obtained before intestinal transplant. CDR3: CASSLTGGVDGYTF. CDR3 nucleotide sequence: TGTGCCAGCAGCTTAACTGGGGGGGTGGATGGCTACACCTTC.